This T cell receptor beta chain was observed in a study of blood T cell repertoires in COVID-19. Study overall: Sample material is recorded as cDNA or gDNA derived from T cells, B-cell-depleted T cells, or PBMCs.

The CDR3 contains 15 residues. The germline V gene encodes CDR1 LGHNA and CDR2 YNFKEQ. Deletions cut 2 bases from V and 2 bases from J, with 9 bases between. Using immunoSEQ multiplex PCR, the repertoire was profiled, and TCRdb retains in-frame clones only, with some absent. The sample carries fewer than 300,000 clones, roughly 87% recorded once. The TCR originated in a human donor in a cohort sampled during active COVID-19. The chain employs TRBV4-2 and TRBJ2-2; D remains ambiguous. Sequenced material: peripheral blood. The CDR3 region is CASSQSTTNTGELFF. Here the CDR3 DNA reads TGTGCCAGCAGCCAATCTACTACAAACACCGGGGAGCTGTTTTTT.